This T cell receptor (beta chain) derives from a study of spatial heterogeneity in lung cancer. Overall study findings and caveats: Expanded alpha and beta TCR counts within tumors tracked tumor mutation counts.

CDR3 length: 15 amino acids. The germline CDR1 and CDR2 sequences are SGHVS and FQNEAQ. V dropped 5 bases and J dropped 4 bases, with 18 bases sitting between them. Every individual TCR cDNA molecule carried its own unique molecular identifier, which allowed correction of PCR and sequencing errors. TCRdb processed the 5' RACE reads anew with MiXCR; each CDR3 protein has one entry. There are around 21,000 distinct CDR3 sequences in the sample; approximately 4.3% occur only once, and roughly a tenth lies in the top ten. This clonotype was seen ten or more times. The antigen remains undetermined. Sample time point: sample taken at primary tumor resection.

Source: lung tumor tissue, taken at surgery. The chain has TRBV7-8 and TRBJ2-7, with D possibly matching TRBD1 (6 bases). The sequence was collected from a male donor with early-stage non-small cell lung cancer. Here the CDR3 reads CASSLPGHQAYEQYF. In DNA, the CDR3 is TGTGCCAGCAGCCTACCGGGACACCAAGCTTACGAGCAGTACTTC.